The 15 T cell receptor beta chains below were found in one sample sequenced in a study of T cell repertoires in ileal Crohn's disease. Libraries were prepared by immunoSEQ multiplex PCR; TCRdb keeps only in-frame clonotypes and omits some of them. The table has under 14,000 clones, more than 75% seen once. Time point indicated: inflamed ileum from the surgical specimen. Sequenced input: ileal tissue. Every receptor here comes from an adult with Crohn's disease.

The chain has TRBV6-5 and TRBJ1-6; 7 nucleotides match TRBD1. Germline V lookup: CDR1 MNHEY, CDR2 SVGAGI. V dropped 6 bases and J dropped 7; count of bases not matched to a gene: 6. The CDR3 contains 14 residues. The CDR3 loop is CASRPGTENSPLHF. The CDR3 DNA sequence: TGTGCCAGCAGGCCCGGGACAGAGAATTCACCCCTCCACTTT.

The chain joins TRBV7-9 to TRBJ1-2; D is possibly TRBD1 (6 bases). This CDR3 spans 14 amino acids. Deletions cut 5 bases from V and 4 bases from J, with 14 bases between. Germline CDR1 SEHNR, CDR2 FQNEAQ (reference sequence). This CDR3 reads CASSDPTGSYGYTF. CDR3 sequence (DNA): TGTGCCAGCAGCGACCCAACAGGGAGCTATGGCTACACCTTC.

This chain uses TRBV25-1 with TRBJ2-3, with 14 bases that match TRBD2. From germline, CDR1 is MGHDK and CDR2 SYGVNS. J lost 14 bases, V lost 6 bases, and 4 bases had no gene match. The CDR3 sequence is 12 residues long. CDR3 nucleotides: TGTGCCAGCAGCGGGACTAGCGGGAGTAGGTATTTT. It encodes CASSGTSGSRYF.

V usage is TRBV10-3 and J usage is TRBJ2-1; D is possibly TRBD2 (5 bases). Germline CDR1 ENHRY, CDR2 SYGVKD. The CDR3 runs 12 residues. V lost 8 bases and J lost 8, with 13 bases in between. This CDR3 is CAIGSTHYEQFF. CDR3 nucleotides: TGTGCCATCGGGAGTACTCACTATGAGCAGTTCTTC.

The chain uses TRBV7-3 and TRBJ1-3; D is unresolved. The germline V gene has CDR1 SGHTA and CDR2 FQGTGA. V lost 2 bases to trimming and J lost 0 bases, with 14 bases between them. The length of the CDR3 is 17 residues. The CDR3 sequence is CASSLSGLPYSGNTIYF. DNA of the CDR3: TGTGCCAGCAGCTTATCGGGTCTCCCTTACTCTGGAAACACCATATATTTT.

The V call is TRBV6-5, the J call TRBJ2-3, with 11 bases that match TRBD2. The germline V gene encodes CDR1 MNHEY and CDR2 SVGAGI. This CDR3 has 14 residues. V gave up 5 bases and J gave up 4 bases; unmatched junction bases: 2. DNA for the CDR3: TGTGCCAGCAGTCAACTAGCGGGAGCAGATACGCAGTATTTT. Protein: CASSQLAGADTQYF.

The rearrangement uses TRBV19 and TRBJ2-2; unclear D gene. Trimming removed 3 bases from V and 6 bases from J, with 5 bases in between. This CDR3 is 12 amino acids long. Germline V CDR1 and CDR2: LNHDA, SQIVND (reference sequence). The CDR3 is CASSIVPGELFF. CDR3 DNA: TGTGCCAGTAGTATTGTTCCCGGGGAGCTGTTTTTT. The whole variable domain, remainder taken from reference TRBV19 and TRBJ2-2, is DGGITQSPKYLFRKEGQNVTLSCEQNLNHDAMYWYRQDPGQGLRLIYYSQIVNDFQKGDIAEGYSVSREKKESFPLTVTSAQKNPTAFYLCASSIVPGELFFGEGSRLTVL.

The gene calls are TRBV7-2 and TRBJ1-2; perhaps TRBD1 as D (5 bases). CDR3 length: 14 amino acids. Trimming took off 1 base at V and 4 bases at J, with 10 bases between the two ends. CDR1 SGHTA and CDR2 FQGNSA come from the germline V gene. The CDR3 reads CASSLGGTVYGYTF. As DNA, the CDR3 is TGTGCCAGCAGCTTAGGGGGGACGGTCTATGGCTACACCTTC.

The rearrangement uses TRBV11-2 and TRBJ2-5; D remains unclear. The CDR3 is 15 residues long. The germline CDR1 and CDR2 sequences are SGHAT and FQNNGV. V lost 7 bases, J lost 5 bases, and 20 bases lay in between. The CDR3 DNA follows: TGTGCCAGCATTTCCCTCCTCAAGGAGCATGAGACCCAGTACTTC. This translates into CASISLLKEHETQYF. The whole variable domain, remainder taken from reference TRBV11-2 and TRBJ2-5, is EAGVAQSPRYKIIEKRQSVAFWCNPISGHATLYWYQQILGQGPKLLIQFQNNGVVDDSQLPKDRFSAERLKGVDSTLKIQPAKLEDSAVYLCASISLLKEHETQYFGPGTRLLVL.

The chain has TRBV27 and TRBJ1-1; D remains unclear. Germline V gene sequence: CDR1 MNHEY, CDR2 SMNVEV (reference sequence). V was trimmed by 5 bases and J by 1 base, leaving 11 bases between them. The CDR3 contains 14 residues. The DNA of the CDR3 is TGTGCCAGCAGTGGGGTTATCCCGAACACTGAAGCTTTCTTT. Translated, it gives CASSGVIPNTEAFF.

The sample holds one count of this clone. The V gene is TRBV30, the J gene TRBJ2-2; 12 nucleotides match TRBD2. The V and J ends lost 5 bases and 1 base, in that order; junction bases with no gene match: 11. The CDR3 spans 18 residues. CDR1 GTSNPN and CDR2 SVGIG come from the germline V gene (reference sequence). The DNA of the CDR3 is TGTGCCTGGTCCCGACCGGGACTAGCGGGTAGGAACACCGGGGAGCTGTTTTTT. Its translation: CAWSRPGLAGRNTGELFF.

The V call is TRBV4-1, the J call TRBJ2-3; D unclear. The CDR3 has 17 residues. Trimming removed 0 bases at V and 2 bases at J, with 15 bases between. Germline loops: CDR1 MGHRA, CDR2 YSYEKL. CDR3 in amino acids: CASSQEGITSSTDTQYF. CDR3 in DNA: TGCGCCAGCAGCCAAGAGGGGATAACTTCTTCCACAGATACGCAGTATTTT.

In this sample, this clone is large. This sequence joins TRBV2 and TRBJ1-5; 9 bases map to TRBD1. There are 15 residues in the CDR3. With V trimmed by 4 bases and J by 5 bases, 6 bases remained unmatched. In germline, CDR1 is SNHLY, CDR2 FYNNEI. CDR3 sequence reads: CASSGNRGQDQPQHF. The CDR3 bases are TGTGCCAGCAGTGGAAACAGGGGGCAAGATCAGCCCCAGCATTTT.

The chain has TRBV4-3 and TRBJ2-7; TRBD2 matches 11 bases. The V gene end was trimmed by 4 bases and the J gene end by 3 bases; junction bases not matched to a gene: 5. CDR1 and CDR2 from the germline V gene are LGHNA and YSLEER. The CDR3 spans 15 residues. CDR3 nucleotide sequence: TGCGCCAGCAGCCTCGGTAGCGGGAGGGACTACGAGCAGTACTTC. Protein: CASSLGSGRDYEQYF.

The V call is TRBV6-1, the J call TRBJ2-3; the match to TRBD1 covers 8 bases. Germline CDR1 is MNHNS and CDR2 is SASEGT. With 6 bases clipped from V and 6 bases from J, the junction kept 8 bases outside the gene matches. The CDR3 loop spans 14 amino acids. The DNA of the CDR3 is TGTGCCAGCAGGGGGGACAGGTGGGGGGATACGCAGTATTTT. Its protein is CASRGDRWGDTQYF.